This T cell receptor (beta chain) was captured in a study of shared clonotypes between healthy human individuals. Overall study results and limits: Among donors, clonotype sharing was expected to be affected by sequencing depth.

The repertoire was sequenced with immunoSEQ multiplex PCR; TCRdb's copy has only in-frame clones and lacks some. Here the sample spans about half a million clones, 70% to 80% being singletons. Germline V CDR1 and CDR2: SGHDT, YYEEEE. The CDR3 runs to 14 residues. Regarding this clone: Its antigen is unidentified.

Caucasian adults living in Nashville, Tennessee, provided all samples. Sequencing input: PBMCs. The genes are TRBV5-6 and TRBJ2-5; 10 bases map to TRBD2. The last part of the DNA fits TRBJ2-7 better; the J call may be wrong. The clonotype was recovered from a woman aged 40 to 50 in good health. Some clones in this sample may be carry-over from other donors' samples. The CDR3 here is CASSFSGLASEQYF. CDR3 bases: TGTGCCAGCAGCTTTTCGGGACTAGCGAGCGAGCAGTACTTC.